This T cell receptor beta chain was observed in a study of patients and donors after allogeneic stem cell transplantation. TCRdb used MiXCR to reprocess the RT-PCR reads, holding one entry per CDR3 protein. The repertoire holds a few hundred thousand distinct CDR3 sequences, with about 38% as singletons. Germline CDR1 reads SGHNT; CDR2 reads YENEEA. The V and J ends lost 3 bases and 9 bases, in that order; junction bases with no gene match: 5. This CDR3 has 14 amino acids. The receptor was derived from a human donor who was either an allogeneic HSCT recipient or a stem cell or donor lymphocyte infusion donor (not recorded which). It is not recorded whose cells these are; they may come from a transplant donor. The chain has TRBV11-3 and TRBJ2-1, with 10 bases identical to TRBD1. The specimen sequenced was blood, either unsorted or a sorted T cell fraction (not recorded which). The CDR3 loop is CASSLDRGSFEQFF. CDR3 DNA: TGTGCCAGCAGCTTGGACAGGGGGTCCTTTGAGCAGTTCTTC.